What follows are 16 T cell receptor beta chains derived from one specimen sequenced in a study of spatial heterogeneity in lung cancer. This sample's time point: sample taken at primary tumor resection. The sequenced material consisted of unsorted whole RNA from tumor, nontumor lung or frozen PBMC. Via MiXCR, TCRdb re-called the 5' RACE reads, giving one row per CDR3 protein. The table lists 11,000 to 15,000 distinct CDR3 sequences, 10% to 13% of them singletons. The source was PBMCs, collected at surgery. Receptors originate from a female donor with early-stage non-small cell lung cancer.

The sample holds many counts of this clonotype. This chain uses TRBV11-2 with TRBJ2-5; 7 bases match TRBD2. After removal of 5 bases from V and 13 bases from J, the junction contained 13 bases not matched to a gene. CDR1 is SGHAT, CDR2 FQNNGV, per germline. There are 13 residues in the CDR3. The CDR3 region is CASSPGGLRGLYF. CDR3 DNA: TGTGCCAGCAGCCCCGGAGGTTTGCGGGGGTTGTACTTC. The whole variable domain, remainder taken from reference TRBV11-2 and TRBJ2-5, is EAGVAQSPRYKIIEKRQSVAFWCNPISGHATLYWYQQILGQGPKLLIQFQNNGVVDDSQLPKDRFSAERLKGVDSTLKIQPAKLEDSAVYLCASSPGGLRGLYFGPGTRLLVL.

The gene calls are TRBV29-1 and TRBJ2-7; no clear D. CDR3 size: 15 residues. Trimming took off 1 base at V and 2 bases at J, with 15 bases between the two ends. Germline V gene sequence: CDR1 SQVTM, CDR2 ANQGSEA. Here the CDR3 DNA reads TGCAGCGTTGAAGGGCCTCCGTCGTCGACCTACGAGCAGTACTTC. Translated, it gives CSVEGPPSSTYEQYF.

This chain joins TRBV12-3 or TRBV12-4 and TRBJ2-7; a possible D gene is TRBD2 (5 bases). This CDR3 is built from 13 residues. V lost 6 bases and J lost 3, with 12 bases in between. CDR3 nucleotide sequence: TGTGCCAGCAGCCGAGGGCAGGTCTACGAGCAGTACTTC. This translates into CASSRGQVYEQYF.

In its sample, this clonotype was seen many times. This chain uses TRBV6-1 with TRBJ1-4; D is uncertain. The CDR3 is 14 amino acids. Germline V gives CDR1 MNHNS, CDR2 SASEGT. V gave up 11 bases and J gave up 8 bases, with 21 bases separating them. As DNA, the CDR3 is TGTGCCTCAACTTTGAGGACGTCGGGGGAAAAACTGTTTTTT. It encodes CASTLRTSGEKLFF.

This clonotype came up a few times. The chain is built from TRBV5-1 and TRBJ1-5, with a possible D match to TRBD1 (6 bases). Trimming left V 7 bases short and J 4 bases short, with 15 bases between. There are 14 residues in the CDR3. The V gene's germline CDR1 is SGHRS and CDR2 YFSETQ. The CDR3 here is CASEQGLSNQPQHF. CDR3 DNA sequence: TGCGCCAGCGAACAGGGTTTGTCTAATCAGCCCCAGCATTTT.

The chain recombines TRBV21-1 with TRBJ1-5. TRBV21-1 is recorded as a pseudogene. CDR3 length: 13 amino acids. The DNA for the CDR3 is TGTGCCAGCAGCAAATGGGGTATTCAGCCCCAGCATTTT. Protein sequence: CASSKWGIQPQHF.

The J gene is TRBJ1-5, the V gene TRBV23-1; a weak D match, TRBD1 (6 bases). TRBV23-1 is classed as an ORF, of uncertain function. The CDR3 has 16 amino acids. Trimming stripped 2 bases from V and 5 bases from J, with 16 bases between. The DNA for the CDR3 is TGCGCCAGCAGTCAAAGTTTTCGGACAGCAGATCAGCCCCAGCATTTT. It encodes CASSQSFRTADQPQHF.

Ten or more counts support this clonotype. The CDR3 region is CASSRARQAEKLFF. CDR3 nucleotide sequence: TGTGCCAGCTCACGGGCCCGGCAGGCCGAAAAACTGTTTTTT. V gene TRBV18 combines with J gene TRBJ1-4; D remains ambiguous. The V gene lost 4 bases and the J gene lost 8 bases, with 14 bases spanning the gap. CDR3 length: 14 residues. The germline V gene encodes CDR1 KGHSH and CDR2 LQKENI.

In this sample, this clonotype turned up a few times. The rearrangement links TRBV12-3 or TRBV12-4 to TRBJ1-5, with D unclear. Trimming took 1 base from V and 4 from J, leaving 2 bases between them. This CDR3 is 12 amino acids long. CDR3: CASSLGNQPQHF. The CDR3 coding sequence is TGTGCCAGCAGTTTAGGGAATCAGCCCCAGCATTTT.

This clonotype was found many times. The rearrangement uses TRBV7-2 and TRBJ2-7, with 12 bases lining up with TRBD1. Germline CDR1 reads SGHTA; CDR2 reads FQGNSA. Trimming cost V 8 bases and J 3 bases; bases outside gene matches: 11. The CDR3 loop spans 16 amino acids. CDR3 loop: CASRSTGQGAVYEQYF. The CDR3 coding sequence is TGTGCCAGCCGATCTACGGGACAGGGGGCCGTCTACGAGCAGTACTTC.

This clonotype was seen more than once but under ten times. The chain has TRBV29-1 and TRBJ2-5, with TRBD2 matching 10 bases. The germline gives CDR1 SQVTM, CDR2 ANQGSEA. The CDR3 has 15 amino acids. J lost 6 bases, V lost 6 bases, and 13 bases had no gene match. CDR3 nucleotide sequence: TGCAGCGTCGCCGGTCTAGCGGGGGTAAAACAGACCCAGTACTTC. Its translation: CSVAGLAGVKQTQYF.

A few counts support this clonotype. The chain uses TRBV2 and TRBJ2-5; D is uncertain. From germline, CDR1 is SNHLY and CDR2 FYNNEI. Trimming left V 1 base short and J 8 bases short, with 11 bases between. The CDR3 totals 13 residues. The CDR3 DNA follows: TGTGCCAGCAGTGAAGGGTCCGCCCCTACCCAGTACTTC. This sequence encodes CASSEGSAPTQYF.

This clonotype was counted at least ten times. V and J are TRBV25-1 and TRBJ2-2; 10 bases agree with TRBD2. CDR3 length: 19 amino acids. V gave up 0 bases and J gave up 11 bases; unmatched junction bases: 18. Germline-derived CDR1 and CDR2 are MGHDK and SYGVNS. The CDR3 loop is CASSEYDHRTSGRTPELFF. CDR3 coding DNA: TGTGCCAGCAGTGAATATGATCATAGGACTAGCGGACGAACACCTGAGCTGTTTTTT.

This clonotype came up many times. V gene TRBV5-1 combines with J gene TRBJ2-5; 8 nucleotides line up with TRBD2. Germline V gene data show CDR1 as SGHRS and CDR2 as YFSETQ. The CDR3 is 13 amino acids. V lost 4 bases, J lost 5 bases, and 4 bases stayed unmatched. For the CDR3, the DNA is TGCGCCAGCAGCCGGGGGGGGCCGGAGACCCAGTACTTC. Amino acids: CASSRGGPETQYF.

This chain joins TRBV15 and TRBJ2-7, with D perhaps TRBD2 (5 bases). The CDR3 consists of 18 residues. Germline values: CDR1 LNHNV, CDR2 YYDKDF (reference sequence). Trimming removed 3 bases from V and 3 bases from J, with 24 bases in between. DNA for the CDR3: TGTGCCACCAGCAGCGGACCCCCGGAGGTCCGGTCGATCTACGAGCAGTACTTC. This codes for CATSSGPPEVRSIYEQYF.

This clonotype was counted ten times or more. V is TRBV7-9 and J is TRBJ1-5; possibly TRBD1 for D (5 bases). Germline CDR1 reads SEHNR; CDR2 reads FQNEAQ (reference sequence). V lost 5 bases to trimming and J lost 4 bases, with 12 bases between them. The CDR3 spans 14 residues. The CDR3: CASSTDILNQPQHF. DNA for the CDR3: TGTGCCAGCAGCACGGACATACTTAATCAGCCCCAGCATTTT.